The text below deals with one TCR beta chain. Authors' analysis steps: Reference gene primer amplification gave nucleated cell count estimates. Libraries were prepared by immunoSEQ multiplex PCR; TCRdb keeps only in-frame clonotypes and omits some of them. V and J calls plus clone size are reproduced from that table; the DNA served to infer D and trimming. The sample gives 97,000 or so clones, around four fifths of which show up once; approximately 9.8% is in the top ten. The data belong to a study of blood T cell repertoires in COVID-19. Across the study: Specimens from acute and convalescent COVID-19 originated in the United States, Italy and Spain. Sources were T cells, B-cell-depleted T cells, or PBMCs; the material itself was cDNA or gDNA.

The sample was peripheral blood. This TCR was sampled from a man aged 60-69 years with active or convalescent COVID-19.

The CDR3 coding sequence is TGTGCCAGCAGCGTAGGGGGAGAGGGACTACCGGGCGAGCAGTACTTC. This translates into CASSVGGEGLPGEQYF. The chain has TRBV9 and TRBJ2-7; TRBD2 aligns across 7 bases. From germline, CDR1 is SGDLS and CDR2 YYNGEE. The CDR3 covers 16 residues. Losses at the gene ends were 0 bases for V and 6 bases for J; bases not matched to a gene: 12.